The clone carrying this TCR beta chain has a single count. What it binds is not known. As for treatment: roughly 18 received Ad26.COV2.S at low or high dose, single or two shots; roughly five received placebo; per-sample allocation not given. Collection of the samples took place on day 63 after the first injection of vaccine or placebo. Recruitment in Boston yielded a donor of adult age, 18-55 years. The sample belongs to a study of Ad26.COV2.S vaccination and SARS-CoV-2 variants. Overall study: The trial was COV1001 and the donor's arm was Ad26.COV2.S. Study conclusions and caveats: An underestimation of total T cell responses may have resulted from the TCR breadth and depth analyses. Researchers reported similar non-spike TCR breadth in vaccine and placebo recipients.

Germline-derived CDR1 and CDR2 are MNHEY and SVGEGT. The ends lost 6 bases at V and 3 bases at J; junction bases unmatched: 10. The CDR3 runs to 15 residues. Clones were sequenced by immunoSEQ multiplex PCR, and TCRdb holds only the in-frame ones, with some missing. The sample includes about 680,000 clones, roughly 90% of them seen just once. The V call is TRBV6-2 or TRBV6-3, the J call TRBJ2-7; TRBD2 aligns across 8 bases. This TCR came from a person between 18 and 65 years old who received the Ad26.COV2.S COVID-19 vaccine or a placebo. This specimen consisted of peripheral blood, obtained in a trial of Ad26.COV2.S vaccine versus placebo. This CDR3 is CASSPVRTSSYEQYF. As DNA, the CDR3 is TGTGCCAGCAGCCCGGTGCGGACTAGCAGCTACGAGCAGTACTTC.